This T cell receptor (beta chain) was sequenced during a study of technical replicates of blood from a few donors. The trim removed 3 bases at V and 7 bases at J, leaving 5 bases unmatched. The CDR3 sequence is 15 residues long. Looked up from germline, CDR1 is MNHNY and CDR2 is SVGAGI (reference sequence). Measured with immunoSEQ multiplex PCR; TCRdb has only the in-frame clones, and not every one. Seen here are tens of thousands of clones, approximately 93% observed once, and the top ten hold roughly 0.37%. The source is a human donor in good health. J is TRBJ1-4 and V is TRBV6-6; 10 bases are a match to TRBD1. Sequencing was done on a sample of T cells isolated from PBMCs. As DNA, the CDR3 is TGTGCCAGCAGTTATTCCCGGGACAGGGGTGAAAAACTGTTTTTT. Protein sequence: CASSYSRDRGEKLFF.